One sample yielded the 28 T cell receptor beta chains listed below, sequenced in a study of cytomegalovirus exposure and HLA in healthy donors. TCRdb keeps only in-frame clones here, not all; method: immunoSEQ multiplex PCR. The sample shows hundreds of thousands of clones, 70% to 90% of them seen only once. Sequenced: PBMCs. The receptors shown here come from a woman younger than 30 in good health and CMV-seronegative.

The CDR3 DNA follows: TGCGCCAGCAGCCCAGCGGACCGGGACTTCAGCTACTCCTACAATGAGCAGTTCTTC. Translation gives CASSPADRDFSYSYNEQFF. V is TRBV4-1 and J is TRBJ2-1; D might be TRBD2 (6 bases). V was cut by 4 bases and J by 0 bases, with 22 bases left in between. Germline V CDR1 and CDR2: MGHRA, YSYEKL. This CDR3 is 19 amino acids long.

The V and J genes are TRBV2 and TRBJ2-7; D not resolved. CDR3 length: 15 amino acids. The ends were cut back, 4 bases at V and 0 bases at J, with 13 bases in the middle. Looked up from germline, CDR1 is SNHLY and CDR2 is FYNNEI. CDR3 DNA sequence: TGTGCCAGCAGTGCAGGTCCGAAAAGCTCCTACGAGCAGTACTTC. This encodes CASSAGPKSSYEQYF.

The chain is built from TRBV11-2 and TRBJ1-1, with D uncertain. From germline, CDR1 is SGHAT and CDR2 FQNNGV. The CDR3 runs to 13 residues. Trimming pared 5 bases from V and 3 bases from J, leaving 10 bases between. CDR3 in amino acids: CASSPSYYTEAFF. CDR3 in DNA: TGTGCCAGCAGCCCAAGCTACTACACTGAAGCTTTCTTT.

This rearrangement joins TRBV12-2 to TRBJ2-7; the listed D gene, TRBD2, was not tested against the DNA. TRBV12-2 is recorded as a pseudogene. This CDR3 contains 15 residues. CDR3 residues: CASRGGLAGVYEQYF. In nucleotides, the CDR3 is TGTGCAAGTCGCGGGGGACTAGCGGGAGTCTACGAGCAGTACTTC.

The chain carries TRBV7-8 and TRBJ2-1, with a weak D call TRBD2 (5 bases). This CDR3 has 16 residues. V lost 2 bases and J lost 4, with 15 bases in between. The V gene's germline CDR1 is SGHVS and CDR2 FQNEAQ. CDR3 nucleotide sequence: TGTGCCAGCAGCTTATTAGTCGGGAAGCGGTACAATGAGCAGTTCTTC. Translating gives CASSLLVGKRYNEQFF.

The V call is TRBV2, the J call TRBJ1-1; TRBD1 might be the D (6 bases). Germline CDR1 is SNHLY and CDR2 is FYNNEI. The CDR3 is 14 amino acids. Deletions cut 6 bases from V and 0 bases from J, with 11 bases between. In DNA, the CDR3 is TGTGCCAGCAGGAATCAGGGGATGAACACTGAAGCTTTCTTT. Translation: CASRNQGMNTEAFF.

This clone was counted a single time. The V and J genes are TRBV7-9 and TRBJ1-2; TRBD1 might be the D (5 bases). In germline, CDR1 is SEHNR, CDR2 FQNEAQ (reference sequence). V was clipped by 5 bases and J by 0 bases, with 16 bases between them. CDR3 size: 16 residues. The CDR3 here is CASSNPTGPPNYGYTF. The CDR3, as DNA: TGTGCCAGCAGCAATCCCACAGGTCCTCCTAACTATGGCTACACCTTC.

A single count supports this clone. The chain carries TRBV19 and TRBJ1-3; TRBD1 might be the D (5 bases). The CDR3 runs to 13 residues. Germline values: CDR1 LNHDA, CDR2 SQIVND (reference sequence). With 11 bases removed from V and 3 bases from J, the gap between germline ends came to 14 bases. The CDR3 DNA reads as TGTGCCTCAGGCGGGGGGTATGGAAACACCATATATTTT. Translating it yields CASGGGYGNTIYF. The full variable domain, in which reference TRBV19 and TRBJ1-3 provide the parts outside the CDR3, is DGGITQSPKYLFRKEGQNVTLSCEQNLNHDAMYWYRQDPGQGLRLIYYSQIVNDFQKGDIAEGYSVSREKKESFPLTVTSAQKNPTAFYLCASGGGYGNTIYFGEGSWLTVV.

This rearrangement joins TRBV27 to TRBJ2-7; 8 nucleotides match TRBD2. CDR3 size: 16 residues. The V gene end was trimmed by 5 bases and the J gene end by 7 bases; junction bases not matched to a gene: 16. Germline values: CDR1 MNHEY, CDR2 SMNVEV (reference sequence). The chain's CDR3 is CASSPHPTSGRGEQYF. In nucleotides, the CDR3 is TGTGCCAGCAGTCCGCACCCTACTAGCGGTCGGGGAGAGCAGTACTTC.

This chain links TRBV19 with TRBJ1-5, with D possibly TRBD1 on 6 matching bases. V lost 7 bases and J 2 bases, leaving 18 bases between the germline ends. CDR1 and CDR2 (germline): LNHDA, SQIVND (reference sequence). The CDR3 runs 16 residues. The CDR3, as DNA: TGTGCCAGTACCCTGACAGGTGTCGTGGGCAATCAGCCCCAGCATTTT. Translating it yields CASTLTGVVGNQPQHF.

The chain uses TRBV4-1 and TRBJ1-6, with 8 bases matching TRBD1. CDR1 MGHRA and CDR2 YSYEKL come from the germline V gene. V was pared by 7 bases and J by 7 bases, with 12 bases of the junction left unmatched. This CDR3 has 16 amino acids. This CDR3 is CASTKQGEARNSPLHF. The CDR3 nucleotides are TGCGCCAGCACCAAACAGGGGGAAGCCCGCAATTCACCCCTCCACTTT.

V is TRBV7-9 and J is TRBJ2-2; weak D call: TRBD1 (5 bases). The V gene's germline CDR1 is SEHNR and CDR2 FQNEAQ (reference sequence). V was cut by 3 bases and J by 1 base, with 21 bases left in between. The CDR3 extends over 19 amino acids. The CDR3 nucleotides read TGTGCCAGCAGCTTTGGGGTGGATAGCAGGGCGGAGAACACCGGGGAGCTGTTTTTT. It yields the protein CASSFGVDSRAENTGELFF.

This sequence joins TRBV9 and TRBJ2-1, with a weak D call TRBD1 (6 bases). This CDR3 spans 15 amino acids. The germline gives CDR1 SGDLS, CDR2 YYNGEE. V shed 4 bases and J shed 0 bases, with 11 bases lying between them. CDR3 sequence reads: CASSPRGSSYNEQFF. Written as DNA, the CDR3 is TGTGCCAGCAGCCCGAGGGGGTCCTCCTACAATGAGCAGTTCTTC.

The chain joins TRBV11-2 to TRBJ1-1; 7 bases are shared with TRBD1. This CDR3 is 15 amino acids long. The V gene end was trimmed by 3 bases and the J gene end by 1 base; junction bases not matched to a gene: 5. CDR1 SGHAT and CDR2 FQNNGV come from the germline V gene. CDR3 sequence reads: CASSFLTGANTEAFF. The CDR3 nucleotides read TGTGCCAGCAGCTTTTTAACAGGGGCGAACACTGAAGCTTTCTTT.

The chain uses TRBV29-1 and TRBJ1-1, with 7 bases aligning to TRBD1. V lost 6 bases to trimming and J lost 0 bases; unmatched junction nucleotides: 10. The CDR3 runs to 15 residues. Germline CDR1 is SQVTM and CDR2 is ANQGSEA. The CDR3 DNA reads TGCAGCGTCCCCGGTCCTGGACAGGTGAACACTGAAGCTTTCTTT. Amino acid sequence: CSVPGPGQVNTEAFF.

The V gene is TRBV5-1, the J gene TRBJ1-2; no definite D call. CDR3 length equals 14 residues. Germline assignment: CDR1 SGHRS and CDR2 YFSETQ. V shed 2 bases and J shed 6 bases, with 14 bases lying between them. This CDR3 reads CASSLAVPIDGYTF. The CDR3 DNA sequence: TGCGCCAGCAGCTTAGCGGTGCCTATTGATGGCTACACCTTC.

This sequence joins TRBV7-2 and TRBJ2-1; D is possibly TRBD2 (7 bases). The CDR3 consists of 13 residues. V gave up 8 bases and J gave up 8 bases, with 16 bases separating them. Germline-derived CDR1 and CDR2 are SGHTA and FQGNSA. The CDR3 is CASRAGAVDEQFF. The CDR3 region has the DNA TGTGCCAGCCGGGCGGGGGCGGTGGATGAGCAGTTCTTC.

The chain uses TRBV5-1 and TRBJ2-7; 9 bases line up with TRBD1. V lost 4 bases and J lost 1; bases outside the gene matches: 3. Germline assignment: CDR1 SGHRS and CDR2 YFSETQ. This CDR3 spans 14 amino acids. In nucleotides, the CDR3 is TGCGCCAGCAGCCAACAGGGGGCGTCCTACGAGCAGTACTTC. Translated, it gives CASSQQGASYEQYF.

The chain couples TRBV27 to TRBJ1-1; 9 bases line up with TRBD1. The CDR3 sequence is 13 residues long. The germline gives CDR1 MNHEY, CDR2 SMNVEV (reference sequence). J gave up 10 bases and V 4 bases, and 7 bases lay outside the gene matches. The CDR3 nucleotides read TGTGCCAGCAGTTCATGGACAGGGGCGGGAGCTTTCTTT. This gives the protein CASSSWTGAGAFF.

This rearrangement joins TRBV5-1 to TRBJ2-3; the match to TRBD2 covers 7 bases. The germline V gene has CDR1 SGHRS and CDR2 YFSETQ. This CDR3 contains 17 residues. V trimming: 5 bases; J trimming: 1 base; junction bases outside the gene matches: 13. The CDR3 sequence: CASRYAGVPLRTDTQYF. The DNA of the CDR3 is TGCGCCAGCAGATACGCGGGAGTCCCTCTCCGCACAGATACGCAGTATTTT.

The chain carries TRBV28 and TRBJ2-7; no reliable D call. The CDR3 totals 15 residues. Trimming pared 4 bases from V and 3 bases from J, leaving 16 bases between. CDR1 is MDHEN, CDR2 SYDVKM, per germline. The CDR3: CASSSSVTLVYEQYF. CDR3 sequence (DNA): TGTGCCAGCAGTTCCTCTGTGACTTTGGTCTACGAGCAGTACTTC.

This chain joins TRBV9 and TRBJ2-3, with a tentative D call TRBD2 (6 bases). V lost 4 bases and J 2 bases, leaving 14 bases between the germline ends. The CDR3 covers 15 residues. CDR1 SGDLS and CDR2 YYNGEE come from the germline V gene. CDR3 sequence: CASSLGLKDTDTQYF. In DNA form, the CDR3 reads TGTGCCAGCAGCCTGGGACTCAAGGACACAGATACGCAGTATTTT.

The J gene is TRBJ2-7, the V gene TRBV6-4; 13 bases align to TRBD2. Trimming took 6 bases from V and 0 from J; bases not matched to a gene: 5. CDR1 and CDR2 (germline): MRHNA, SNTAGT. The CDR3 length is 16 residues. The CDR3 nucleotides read TGTGCCAGCAGGAGGACTAGCGGGGGACCCTCCTACGAGCAGTACTTC. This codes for CASRRTSGGPSYEQYF.

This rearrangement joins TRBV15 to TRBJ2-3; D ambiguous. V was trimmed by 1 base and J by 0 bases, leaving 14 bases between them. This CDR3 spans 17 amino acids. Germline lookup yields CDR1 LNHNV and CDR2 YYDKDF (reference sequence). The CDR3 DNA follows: TGTGCCACCAGCAGAGGAGGATTTGGTGTGAGCACAGATACGCAGTATTTT. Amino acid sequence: CATSRGGFGVSTDTQYF.

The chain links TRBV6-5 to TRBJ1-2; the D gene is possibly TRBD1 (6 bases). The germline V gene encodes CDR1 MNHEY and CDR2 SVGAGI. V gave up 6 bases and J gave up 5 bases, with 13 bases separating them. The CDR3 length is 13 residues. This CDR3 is CASSQGGNYGYTF. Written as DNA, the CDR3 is TGTGCCAGCAGCCAAGGGGGAAATTATGGCTACACCTTC.

CDR3 DNA: TGCGCCAGCAGCTTGCAAACAGGGGACACTGAAGCTTTCTTT. Its translation: CASSLQTGDTEAFF. V gene TRBV5-1 combines with J gene TRBJ1-1; TRBD1 matches at 7 bases. Trimming cost V 1 base and J 3 bases; bases outside gene matches: 3. The CDR3 runs to 14 residues. Germline assignment: CDR1 SGHRS and CDR2 YFSETQ.

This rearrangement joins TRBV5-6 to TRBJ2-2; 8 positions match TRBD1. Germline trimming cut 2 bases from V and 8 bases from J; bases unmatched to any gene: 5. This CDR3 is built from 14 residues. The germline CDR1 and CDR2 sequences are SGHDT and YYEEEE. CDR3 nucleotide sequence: TGTGCCAGCAGCTTAAGGACAGGGAAAGGGGAGCTGTTTTTT. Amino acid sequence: CASSLRTGKGELFF.

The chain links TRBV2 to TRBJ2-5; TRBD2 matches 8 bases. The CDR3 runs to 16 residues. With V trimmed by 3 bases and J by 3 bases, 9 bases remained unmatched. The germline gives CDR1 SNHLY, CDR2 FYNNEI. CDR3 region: CASSERGSGRKETQYF. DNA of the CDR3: TGTGCCAGCAGTGAGAGGGGGAGCGGGAGAAAAGAGACCCAGTACTTC. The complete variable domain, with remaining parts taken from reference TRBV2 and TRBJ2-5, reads EPEVTQTPSHQVTQMGQEVILRCVPISNHLYFYWYRQILGQKVEFLVSFYNNEISEKSEIFDDQFSVERPDGSNFTLKIRSTKLEDSAMYFCASSERGSGRKETQYFGPGTRLLVL.